These 15 T cell receptor beta chains came from one sample sequenced in a study of blood T cells in healthy people across ages. Sample-barcoded 5' priming and a J-beta primer mix drove a second PCR of about 7 to 11 cycles. TCRdb analysed the 5' RACE reads with MiXCR anew, one entry per CDR3 protein. The sample shows approximately 700,000 distinct CDR3 sequences, 32% of them seen only once. The material sequenced was blood. The receptors here all came from an elderly woman in good health.

CDR3 DNA sequence: TGTGCCAGCAGCTTGGGGTTCGCGGGGGCCCCGAACACTGAAGCTTTCTTT. It yields the protein CASSLGFAGAPNTEAFF. The chain carries TRBV5-5 and TRBJ1-1, with a possible D match to TRBD1 (6 bases). The CDR3 totals 17 residues. Germline V lookup: CDR1 SGHKS, CDR2 YYEKEE (reference sequence). V lost 0 bases, J lost 1 base, and 16 bases lay in between.

The chain recombines TRBV6-1 with TRBJ1-1; no reliable D call. CDR3 size: 12 residues. Trimming cost V 7 bases and J 0 bases, with 6 bases left between them. CDR1 and CDR2 from the germline V gene are MNHNS and SASEGT. The CDR3 sequence: CASKRMNTEAFF. In DNA form, the CDR3 reads TGTGCCAGCAAACGGATGAACACTGAAGCTTTCTTT.

The J gene is TRBJ1-4, the V gene TRBV27, with D possibly matching TRBD1 (6 bases). Germline values: CDR1 MNHEY, CDR2 SMNVEV (reference sequence). Trimming took off 8 bases at V and 12 bases at J, with 22 bases between the two ends. The CDR3 runs to 14 residues. The CDR3 sequence is CASRPRQAGVQLFF. CDR3 sequence (DNA): TGTGCCAGCCGCCCCAGACAGGCTGGTGTACAACTGTTTTTT. The full variable domain, rest sourced from reference TRBV27 and TRBJ1-4, is EAQVTQNPRYLITVTGKKLTVTCSQNMNHEYMSWYRQDPGLGLRQIYYSMNVEVTDKGDVPEGYKVSRKEKRNFPLILESPSPNQTSLYFCASRPRQAGVQLFFGSGTQLSVL.

The table lists this clonotype with a few counts. A much bigger clone sits one base away, suggesting this may be a read error. The chain employs TRBV29-1 and TRBJ1-2; D gene ambiguous. The germline gives CDR1 SQVTM, CDR2 ANQGSEA. V lost 2 bases and J 7 bases, leaving 5 bases between the germline ends. CDR3 length: 10 residues. The CDR3 DNA reads TGCAGCGTTGAACGGGGTGGCTACACCTTC. Translating gives CSVERGGYTF.

This clonotype was observed at least ten times. CDR3 residues: CASSLGDRDNEQFF. For the CDR3, the DNA is TGTGCCAGCAGTTTAGGGGACAGAGACAATGAGCAGTTCTTC. V is TRBV12-3 or TRBV12-4 and J is TRBJ2-1, with 7 bases that match TRBD1. With V trimmed by 1 base and J by 5 bases, 2 bases remained unmatched. CDR3 size: 14 residues.

This clonotype was detected ten times or more. The rearrangement joins TRBV4-2 to TRBJ2-3, with D hard to call. The CDR3 has 14 amino acids. CDR1 and CDR2 (germline): LGHNA, YNFKEQ. V gave up 0 bases and J gave up 6 bases, with 10 bases separating them. Written as DNA, the CDR3 is TGTGCCAGCAGCCAAGAAAGCGCAACGGATACGCAGTATTTT. As protein: CASSQESATDTQYF.

The sample holds many counts of this clonotype. The gene calls are TRBV20-1 and TRBJ2-5; D is possibly TRBD2 (5 bases). The CDR3 consists of 14 residues. Trimming pared 0 bases from V and 4 bases from J, leaving 12 bases between. The V gene's germline CDR1 is DFQATT and CDR2 SNEGSKA (reference sequence). CDR3 loop: CSARDFSEGETQYF. The CDR3 DNA reads as TGCAGTGCTAGAGATTTTAGCGAGGGAGAGACCCAGTACTTC.

This clonotype showed up many times. This chain joins TRBV3-1 and TRBJ1-2; TRBD1 is a possible D gene (6 bases). This CDR3 region has 16 residues. Germline lookup yields CDR1 LGHDT and CDR2 YNNKEL (reference sequence). Trimming took off 0 bases at V and 6 bases at J, with 17 bases between the two ends. The CDR3 sequence: CASSQDFRGLSNGYTF. The CDR3 nucleotides read TGTGCCAGCAGCCAAGATTTCCGGGGGCTGAGCAATGGCTACACCTTC.

The chain employs TRBV25-1 and TRBJ1-4; D gene unclear. The length of the CDR3 is 15 residues. Trimming left V 7 bases short and J 0 bases short, with 12 bases between. In germline, CDR1 is MGHDK, CDR2 SYGVNS. CDR3 sequence: CASTSRRTTNEKLFF. DNA of the CDR3: TGTGCCAGCACCTCACGACGGACAACTAATGAAAAACTGTTTTTT.

This clonotype turned up a few times. This sequence joins TRBV11-2 and TRBJ1-4; D is ambiguous. Trimming removed 0 bases at V and 5 bases at J, with 10 bases between. Germline assignment: CDR1 SGHAT and CDR2 FQNNGV. The CDR3 is made up of 15 amino acids. CDR3 DNA: TGTGCCAGCAGCTTAGAAGGACGTGACAATGAAAAACTGTTTTTT. Translated: CASSLEGRDNEKLFF. The whole variable domain, filled in from reference TRBV11-2 and TRBJ1-4, reads EAGVAQSPRYKIIEKRQSVAFWCNPISGHATLYWYQQILGQGPKLLIQFQNNGVVDDSQLPKDRFSAERLKGVDSTLKIQPAKLEDSAVYLCASSLEGRDNEKLFFGSGTQLSVL.

This clonotype was seen ten or more times. V and J are TRBV14 and TRBJ2-1, with no clear D. Per germline, CDR1 SGHDN and CDR2 FVKESK. V was shortened by 0 bases and J by 11 bases, with 14 bases between the two germline ends. The CDR3 has 14 amino acids. CDR3 region: CASSQEVRTSKQFF. CDR3 DNA: TGTGCCAGCAGCCAAGAGGTCCGCACGTCGAAGCAGTTCTTC.

The V call is TRBV6-6, the J call TRBJ2-7, with a weak D call TRBD1 (6 bases). The J call may be faulty, since TRBJ2-5 better matches the DNA end. The germline V gene encodes CDR1 MNHNY and CDR2 SVGAGI (reference sequence). The CDR3 totals 12 residues. The CDR3 sequence: CASRAGAGTQYF. Written as DNA, the CDR3 is TGTGCCAGCAGGGCAGGGGCGGGGACCCAGTACTTC.

In its sample, this clonotype was seen many times. The rearrangement links TRBV7-2 to TRBJ2-5; no firm D call. This CDR3 is 14 amino acids long. V gave up 1 base and J gave up 2 bases, with 8 bases separating them. CDR1 and CDR2 from the germline V gene are SGHTA and FQGNSA. The DNA for the CDR3 is TGTGCCAGCAGCTTAGGGGCGATGCAAGAGACCCAGTACTTC. This codes for CASSLGAMQETQYF.

This clonotype was picked up many times. This rearrangement joins TRBV12-3 or TRBV12-4 to TRBJ1-2, with D unresolved. Trimming pared 5 bases from V and 8 bases from J, leaving 18 bases between. The CDR3 has 14 amino acids. The CDR3 sequence: CASSRTGSPVGYTF. The DNA for the CDR3 is TGTGCCAGCAGTCGGACGGGGAGCCCTGTAGGCTACACCTTC.

In its sample, this clonotype was seen many times. The rearrangement uses TRBV20-1 and TRBJ1-2; D may be TRBD1 (6 bases). From germline, CDR1 is DFQATT and CDR2 SNEGSKA (reference sequence). This CDR3 has 14 amino acids. The V gene lost 0 bases and the J gene lost 7 bases, with 15 bases spanning the gap. In DNA, the CDR3 is TGCAGTGCTAGAGATGGGGGCCTTAATCGTGGCTACACCTTC. This encodes CSARDGGLNRGYTF.